Following are 17 T cell receptor beta chains from one sample sequenced in a study of control samples from healthy donors and cancer patients. TCRdb keeps only in-frame clones here, not all; method: immunoSEQ multiplex PCR. The table lists over 150,000 clones, approximately 94% of them singletons. The material sequenced was blood. These receptors were obtained from a woman between 18 and 29 years old in good health.

The V and J genes are TRBV6-2 or TRBV6-3 and TRBJ2-1, with D unclear. V lost 2 bases and J 0 bases, leaving 8 bases between the germline ends. This CDR3 is built from 15 residues. Germline loops: CDR1 MNHEY, CDR2 SVGEGT. CDR3 amino acids: CASSYRPSSYNEQFF. CDR3 DNA: TGTGCCAGCAGTTACCGCCCTAGCTCCTACAATGAGCAGTTCTTC.

The chain uses TRBV6-5 and TRBJ1-1; D gene uncertain. Germline V gene data show CDR1 as MNHEY and CDR2 as SVGAGI. This CDR3 spans 13 amino acids. Trimming shortened V by 7 bases and J by 2 bases, and 11 bases separated the two germline ends. The CDR3 DNA reads TGTGCCAGCACCAAAGACGGTAACACTGAAGCTTTCTTT. Translation: CASTKDGNTEAFF.

The V and J genes are TRBV6-6 and TRBJ2-3; TRBD1 matches 8 bases. The CDR3 is 15 residues long. With V trimmed by 5 bases and J by 4 bases, 8 bases remained unmatched. Germline lookup yields CDR1 MNHNY and CDR2 SVGAGI (reference sequence). The CDR3 region is CASSGTGGKADTQYF. In DNA form, the CDR3 reads TGTGCCAGCAGTGGGACAGGTGGTAAGGCAGATACGCAGTATTTT.

This chain joins TRBV28 and TRBJ2-1; 8 bases map to TRBD2. Germline loops: CDR1 MDHEN, CDR2 SYDVKM. The CDR3 covers 11 residues. The ends lost 10 bases at V and 14 bases at J; junction bases unmatched: 10. The CDR3 loop reads CATTRGGIEFF. CDR3 in DNA: TGTGCCACCACCCGGGGGGGGATCGAGTTCTTC.

V gene TRBV6-1 combines with J gene TRBJ1-5; D might be TRBD1 (5 bases). V was clipped by 1 base and J by 0 bases, with 7 bases between them. CDR1 and CDR2 from the germline V gene are MNHNS and SASEGT. The CDR3 spans 15 residues. CDR3 in DNA: TGTGCCAGCAGTGAAGGTGGGGCTAGCAATCAGCCCCAGCATTTT. As protein: CASSEGGASNQPQHF.

This sequence joins TRBV7-6 and TRBJ1-4, with D unclear. CDR3 length: 17 amino acids. V gave up 1 base and J gave up 8 bases, with 20 bases separating them. Germline V gene sequence: CDR1 SGHVS, CDR2 FNYEAQ. The CDR3 bases are TGTGCCAGCAGCTTAGGCACTGCGGATCTGGTGGGGGAAAAACTGTTTTTT. Translating gives CASSLGTADLVGEKLFF.

The genes are TRBV6-5 and TRBJ2-3; tentatively, D is TRBD2 (6 bases). CDR1 and CDR2 from the germline V gene are MNHEY and SVGAGI. Trimming stripped 6 bases from V and 1 base from J, with 11 bases between. This CDR3 is built from 14 residues. CDR3 sequence: CASSRGLGTDTQYF. The CDR3 DNA reads TGTGCCAGCAGCCGGGGACTTGGCACAGATACGCAGTATTTT.

Points on this clone: An end of the junction differs from the germline gene, which may be a read error. This rearrangement joins TRBV24-1 to TRBJ1-2; no reliable D call. The CDR3 is 15 amino acids. The germline gives CDR1 KGHDR, CDR2 SFDVKD. In nucleotides, the CDR3 is TGTGCCACCAGTGAGACGGGCCCAACTAATTATGGCTACACCTTC. As protein: CATSETGPTNYGYTF.

Only one count was recorded for this clone. V and J are TRBV24-1 and TRBJ1-2, with 10 bases lining up with TRBD1. V trimming: 4 bases; J trimming: 4 bases; junction bases outside the gene matches: 5. The germline V gene has CDR1 KGHDR and CDR2 SFDVKD. CDR3 size: 15 residues. CDR3 sequence reads: CATSDQDRGAYGYTF. The CDR3 DNA sequence: TGTGCCACCAGTGACCAGGACAGGGGGGCCTATGGCTACACCTTC.

The J gene is TRBJ2-2, the V gene TRBV6-5, with D possibly being TRBD1 or TRBD2 (6 bases each). V shed 5 bases and J shed 7 bases, with 14 bases lying between them. The CDR3 runs 14 residues. Germline V gene sequence: CDR1 MNHEY, CDR2 SVGAGI. Here the CDR3 reads CASSRGPGIGELFF. CDR3 DNA: TGTGCCAGCAGTCGGGGGCCGGGCATCGGGGAGCTGTTTTTT.

V is TRBV3-1 (or the pseudogene TRBV3-2) and J is TRBJ2-2; possibly TRBD1 for D (6 bases). The CDR3 is 14 residues long. Germline loops: CDR1 LGHDT, CDR2 YNNKEL (reference sequence). V lost 4 bases and J 7 bases, leaving 13 bases between the germline ends. In nucleotides, the CDR3 is TGTGCCAGCAGCCGATCGCAGGGGTTCGGGGAGCTGTTTTTT. This codes for CASSRSQGFGELFF.

The genes are TRBV13 and TRBJ2-7, with a tentative D call TRBD1 (7 bases). This CDR3 region has 15 residues. V dropped 5 bases and J dropped 3 bases, with 17 bases sitting between them. CDR1 is PRHDT, CDR2 FYEKMQ, per germline (reference sequence). CDR3 amino acids: CASSAGQTNFYEQYF. The CDR3 DNA sequence: TGTGCCAGCAGCGCGGGACAGACGAATTTCTACGAGCAGTACTTC.

This chain uses TRBV4-3 with TRBJ2-5; TRBD2 might be the D (5 bases). CDR3 length: 13 amino acids. Germline-derived CDR1 and CDR2 are LGHNA and YSLEER. V was shortened by 4 bases and J by 2 bases, with 8 bases between the two germline ends. CDR3 sequence reads: CASSPGMQETQYF. The DNA of the CDR3 is TGCGCCAGCAGCCCCGGGATGCAAGAGACCCAGTACTTC.

The chain links TRBV19 to TRBJ2-5, with 10 bases that match TRBD2. V was pared by 4 bases and J by 5 bases, with 10 bases of the junction left unmatched. This CDR3 spans 16 amino acids. In germline, CDR1 is LNHDA, CDR2 SQIVND (reference sequence). The DNA for the CDR3 is TGTGCCAGTAGTAGAAGCGGGGGGGCCTTTGAGGAGACCCAGTACTTC. This translates into CASSRSGGAFEETQYF.

The gene calls are TRBV28 and TRBJ1-1; D ambiguous. The germline V and J ends were trimmed by 5 bases and 2 bases, with 3 bases remaining between them. Germline V gene data show CDR1 as MDHEN and CDR2 as SYDVKM. This CDR3 comprises 11 residues. The CDR3 coding sequence is TGTGCCAGCAGTGACAACACTGAAGCTTTCTTT. This gives the protein CASSDNTEAFF.

The gene calls are TRBV3-1 (or the pseudogene TRBV3-2) and TRBJ1-2; D is unresolved. Germline lookup yields CDR1 LGHDT and CDR2 YNNKEL (reference sequence). The CDR3 has 12 amino acids. With 0 bases removed from V and 8 bases from J, the gap between germline ends came to 7 bases. CDR3 amino acids: CASSQDRGGYTF. CDR3 coding DNA: TGTGCCAGCAGCCAAGATCGGGGAGGCTACACCTTC.

The gene calls are TRBV6-5 and TRBJ2-7; 7 positions match TRBD2. CDR1 is MNHEY and CDR2 is SVGAGI in the germline V gene. With 10 bases clipped from V and 3 bases from J, the junction kept 9 bases outside the gene matches. This CDR3 comprises 13 residues. CDR3 sequence (DNA): TGTGCCACCTACAGCGGGGTTGACTACGAGCAGTACTTC. This translates into CATYSGVDYEQYF.